This T cell receptor (beta chain) was captured by sequencing in a study of blood T cell repertoires in COVID-19. Overall study: PBMCs, B-cell-depleted T cells, or T cells provided the cDNA or gDNA that made up the material.

The CDR3 is 14 amino acids. Germline V CDR1 and CDR2: PRHDT, FYEKMQ (reference sequence). V lost 4 bases to trimming and J lost 2 bases, with 12 bases between them. In the study's own analysis: Reference gene primer amplification yielded estimated nucleated cell counts. This table comes from immunoSEQ multiplex PCR, and its TCRdb copy is limited to in-frame clones, with some not included. Clone size and the V and J calls come from that table; the DNA yielded D and trimming. The table includes 65,000 to 70,000 clones, roughly 80% detected once. The origin of this receptor is a man aged 55 to 70 with acute or convalescent COVID-19. Sequenced input: peripheral blood. The gene calls are TRBV13 and TRBJ2-7; tentatively, D is TRBD1 (6 bases). The CDR3 DNA follows: TGTGCCAGCAGCTATACAGGGTGGCCCTACGAGCAGTACTTC. Its protein product is CASSYTGWPYEQYF.